The rows below give T cell receptor beta chains drawn from one sample of a study of T cells in Graves' hyperthyroidism and ophthalmopathy. TCRdb recomputed calls from the multiplex PCR reads with MiXCR, one row per CDR3 protein. The table shows a few hundred thousand distinct CDR3 sequences, with roughly 16% occurring only once. Source material: blood. The receptors originated from a woman aged 25-40 years with Graves' ophthalmopathy. The CDR3 runs from the conserved cysteine through the conserved F or W. A D gene is named only where the DNA matches it firmly. Where a row states a size, it is once, few, many or the class of an expanded clone; other rows omit it.

clone size: NA
V gene: TRBV7-9
D gene: TRBD1
J gene: TRBJ2-6
CDR3 DNA: TGTGCCAGCAGTCAAATGGACAGGGGTACTCTGGGGGCCAACGTCCTGACTTTC
CDR3 protein: CASSQMDRGTLGANVLTF

clone size: NA
V gene: TRBV18
D gene: NA
J gene: TRBJ2-5
CDR3 DNA: TGTGCCAGCTCACCGACGACAGTCCAAGAGACCCAGTACTTC
CDR3 protein: CASSPTTVQETQYF

clone size: many
V gene: TRBV5-1
D gene: TRBD2
J gene: TRBJ2-7
CDR3 DNA: TGCGCCAGCAGGGCGACTAGCGGGTACTACGAGCAGTACTTC
CDR3 protein: CASRATSGYYEQYF

clone size: few
V gene: TRBV30
D gene: TRBD1
J gene: TRBJ2-7
CDR3 DNA: TGTGCCTGGAGTGTATACCCACAGGGGGTGTGGTACGAGCAGTACTTC
CDR3 protein: CAWSVYPQGVWYEQYF

clone size: NA
V gene: TRBV20-1
D gene: TRBD2
J gene: TRBJ2-5
CDR3 DNA: TGCAGTGCTAGAGATGGCGGGGGGCGGGGGGAGACCCAGTACTTC
CDR3 protein: CSARDGGGRGETQYF

clone size: many
V gene: TRBV6-1
D gene: NA
J gene: TRBJ2-7
CDR3 DNA: TGTGCCAGCAGTGAAGCGGGGACCTACGAGCAGTACTTC
CDR3 protein: CASSEAGTYEQYF

clone size: NA
V gene: TRBV9
D gene: NA
J gene: TRBJ1-3
CDR3 DNA: TGTGCCAGCAGTTCGGTTGGGGCCGCTGGAAACACCATATATTTT
CDR3 protein: CASSSVGAAGNTIYF

clone size: many
V gene: TRBV18
D gene: TRBD2
J gene: TRBJ2-1
CDR3 DNA: TGTGCCAGCTCACCACTAGCGGGGAATGAGCAGTTCTTC
CDR3 protein: CASSPLAGNEQFF

clone size: few
V gene: TRBV5-1
D gene: NA
J gene: TRBJ2-3
CDR3 DNA: TGCGCCAGCAGCCCCGCGGGGAGACGCACAGATACGCAGTATTTT
CDR3 protein: CASSPAGRRTDTQYF

clone size: many
V gene: TRBV12-3/TRBV12-4
D gene: NA
J gene: TRBJ2-3
CDR3 DNA: TGTGCCAGCACCACGGGCAGGGGCCTCACAGATACGCAGTATTTT
CDR3 protein: CASTTGRGLTDTQYF

clone size: many
V gene: TRBV20-1
D gene: TRBD2
J gene: TRBJ2-1
CDR3 DNA: TGCAGTGCCGAAGGTACGACTAGCGGGAGTAATGAGCAGTTCTTC
CDR3 protein: CSAEGTTSGSNEQFF

clone size: few
V gene: TRBV30
D gene: NA
J gene: TRBJ1-1
CDR3 DNA: TGTGCCTGGGGGCACCCGCCGGGGCGGGTGAACACTGAAGCTTTCTTT
CDR3 protein: CAWGHPPGRVNTEAFF

clone size: NA
V gene: TRBV7-3
D gene: NA
J gene: TRBJ2-3
CDR3 DNA: TGTGCCAGCAGCCGGCTTTACTCTAGCACAGATACGCAGTATTTT
CDR3 protein: CASSRLYSSTDTQYF

clone size: many
V gene: TRBV7-2
D gene: TRBD2
J gene: TRBJ2-5
CDR3 DNA: TGTGCCAGCAGCTTAAAAGCGGGAGTTTTGGAGACCCAGTACTTC
CDR3 protein: CASSLKAGVLETQYF

clone size: NA
V gene: TRBV6-2/TRBV6-3
D gene: TRBD1
J gene: TRBJ1-6
CDR3 DNA: TGTGCCAACACGACAGGGATTAGTTCACCCCTCCACTTT
CDR3 protein: CANTTGISSPLHF

clone size: few
V gene: TRBV2
D gene: NA
J gene: TRBJ2-1
CDR3 DNA: TGTGCCAGCCGTCTGCCTGACAATGAGCAGTTCTTC
CDR3 protein: CASRLPDNEQFF

clone size: NA
V gene: TRBV20-1
D gene: TRBD1
J gene: TRBJ1-5
CDR3 DNA: TGCAGTGCTTACTCCTGGGACAGGGAAAATCAGCCCCAGCATTTT
CDR3 protein: CSAYSWDRENQPQHF

clone size: few
V gene: TRBV4-1
D gene: NA
J gene: TRBJ1-2
CDR3 DNA: TGCGCCAGCAGCCTCAGCCTGGGGGGCTCTAACTATGGCTACACCTTC
CDR3 protein: CASSLSLGGSNYGYTF

clone size: few
V gene: TRBV27
D gene: TRBD2
J gene: TRBJ2-7
CDR3 DNA: TGTGCCAGCAGTTTATCCCCGACTAGCGGGAGACCCTCCTACGAGCAGTACTTC
CDR3 protein: CASSLSPTSGRPSYEQYF

clone size: NA
V gene: TRBV7-2
D gene: TRBD1
J gene: TRBJ2-7
CDR3 DNA: TGTGCCAGCAGCTCGACAGGGGGCATGGCGGGGCCGGGCTACGAGCAGTACTTC
CDR3 protein: CASSSTGGMAGPGYEQYF

clone size: many
V gene: TRBV3-1
D gene: TRBD2
J gene: TRBJ2-5
CDR3 DNA: TGTGCCAGCAGCCAAGCTATGGTAGCGGGATTTGAAGAGACCCAGTACTTC
CDR3 protein: CASSQAMVAGFEETQYF

clone size: few
V gene: TRBV2
D gene: TRBD1
J gene: TRBJ2-1
CDR3 DNA: TGTGCCAGCAAACCGAACCGGGACAGCTACAATGAGCAGTTCTTC
CDR3 protein: CASKPNRDSYNEQFF

clone size: NA
V gene: TRBV20-1
D gene: NA
J gene: TRBJ2-1
CDR3 DNA: TGCAGTGCTAGAGATCTGGGGTCCTACAATGAGCAGTTCTTC
CDR3 protein: CSARDLGSYNEQFF